The 15 T cell receptor beta chains in this list originate from one sample, sequenced in a study of read filtering for tumor transcriptome and immune sequencing. This library used 300 to 450 ng RNA and molecular barcoded adaptors spanning alpha/delta and beta/gamma chains. TCRdb recomputed calls from the reads with MiXCR, one row per CDR3 protein. Among about 86,000 distinct CDR3 sequences, 9% to 15% were seen once, and the ten largest hold under 15%. Specimen: a population of CD138-negative cells sorted from bone marrow. The source is a donor at least 40 years old with multiple myeloma.

This clonotype has just a few counts. A much larger clone differs by one base, so this may be a read error. The V call is TRBV4-1, the J call TRBJ2-1; 8 positions agree with TRBD2. The CDR3 contains 18 residues. Germline-derived CDR1 and CDR2 are MGHRA and YSYEKL. The CDR3 sequence: CASSQPGRAGGFYNGQFF. The CDR3 DNA reads TGCGCCAGCAGCCAACCAGGCCGGGCGGGAGGCTTTTACAATGGGCAGTTCTTC.

This clonotype appeared many times. This rearrangement joins TRBV5-1 to TRBJ1-1, with TRBD1 identical over 8 bases. CDR3 size: 14 residues. V lost 2 bases, J lost 1 base, and 1 base stayed unmatched. Germline lookup yields CDR1 SGHRS and CDR2 YFSETQ. The CDR3 is CASSLQGGNTEAFF. In DNA form, the CDR3 reads TGCGCCAGCAGCTTACAGGGGGGGAACACTGAAGCTTTCTTT.

At least ten counts were recorded for this clonotype. The chain has TRBV12-3 or TRBV12-4 and TRBJ2-2, with D possibly being TRBD1 (6 bases). The CDR3 contains 14 residues. V was cut by 11 bases and J by 4 bases, with 17 bases left in between. CDR3 sequence reads: CAGISGTPTGELFF. Here the CDR3 DNA reads TGTGCCGGTATATCCGGGACACCCACCGGGGAGCTGTTTTTT.

This clonotype was found many times. The rearrangement uses TRBV2 and TRBJ2-1; 10 bases fit TRBD1. Germline V gives CDR1 SNHLY, CDR2 FYNNEI. There are 12 residues in the CDR3. J was trimmed by 16 bases and V by 8 bases; bases with no gene match: 11. The CDR3 nucleotides are TGTGCCAGCGGAGATGACAGGGGGCAAGAATTCTTC. It translates to CASGDDRGQEFF.

This clonotype was recorded many times. The chain combines TRBV25-1 with TRBJ2-7, with unresolved D. V was trimmed by 1 base and J by 7 bases, leaving 11 bases between them. Germline V gives CDR1 MGHDK, CDR2 SYGVNS. This CDR3 region has 13 residues. The CDR3 nucleotides are TGTGCCAGCAGTGAATCCGAGACCTGGGAGCAGTACTTC. It yields the protein CASSESETWEQYF.

Remarks on this clonotype: This is likely a read error, given that the CDR3 carries no conserved phenylalanine or tryptophan at its end. The limits of the CDR3 on the DNA are not certain, so only TCRdb's listed CDR3 is given. V and J are TRBV7-2 and TRBJ2-4. The CDR3 spans 16 amino acids, including both terminal residues. Germline CDR1 and CDR2: SGHTA and FQGNSA. The CDR3 spells CASSQPGVIAKNIQCI.

This clonotype was observed a few times. A much larger clonotype is one base distant, so this may be a read error. The chain links TRBV5-1 to TRBJ2-1, with 7 positions matching TRBD1. CDR3 size: 15 residues. The germline V gene has CDR1 SGHRS and CDR2 YFSETQ. The CDR3 reads CASSLGQGIRNEQLF. The DNA of the CDR3 is TGCGCCAGCAGCTTGGGACAGGGTATAAGGAATGAGCAGCTCTTC.

There are many counts of this clonotype. This chain connects TRBV10-3 to TRBJ1-1; TRBD1 aligns across 8 bases. The trim removed 6 bases at V and 5 bases at J, leaving 8 bases unmatched. The CDR3 contains 14 residues. Germline V gene data show CDR1 as ENHRY and CDR2 as SYGVKD. This CDR3 is CAIRGQDRATEAFF. DNA of the CDR3: TGTGCCATCAGGGGTCAGGACAGGGCGACTGAAGCTTTCTTT.

This clonotype was recorded many times. The CDR3 region is CASSLDGRGTEAFF. The CDR3 DNA follows: TGTGCCAGCAGCTTAGATGGTAGGGGCACTGAAGCTTTCTTT. This chain joins TRBV7-9 and TRBJ1-1; weak D call: TRBD1 (5 bases). The CDR3 covers 14 residues. The germline CDR1 and CDR2 sequences are SEHNR and FQNEAQ (reference sequence). V was pared by 1 base and J by 4 bases, with 10 bases between.

This clonotype has a count of ten or more. The chain recombines TRBV5-1 with TRBJ2-3; 7 bases are a match to TRBD2. From germline, CDR1 is SGHRS and CDR2 YFSETQ. The CDR3 has 16 amino acids. V was clipped by 0 bases and J by 4 bases; unmatched bases: 8. CDR3: CASSLDVGGPADTQYF. DNA for the CDR3: TGCGCCAGCAGCTTGGACGTGGGAGGGCCCGCAGATACGCAGTATTTT.

Turning to this clonotype: One base away lies a much larger clone, so this may be a sequencing read error. This chain joins TRBV5-1 and TRBJ2-3; D is undetermined. Germline V gene sequence: CDR1 SGHRS, CDR2 YFSETQ. The CDR3 sequence is 14 residues long. For the CDR3, the DNA is TGCGCCTGCAGCTTGGTAGGGCCCCCAGATACGCAGTATTTT. This translates into CACSLVGPPDTQYF.

The chain has TRBV12-3 or TRBV12-4 and TRBJ2-7; 9 positions agree with TRBD2. Trimming at V came to 6 bases and at J to 6 bases, leaving 9 bases not matched to a gene. This CDR3 has 14 residues. The CDR3: CASSRSGAGGEQYF. The CDR3 nucleotides are TGTGCCAGCAGCCGTTCTGGAGCGGGAGGCGAGCAGTACTTC.

This clonotype was observed at least ten times. This rearrangement joins TRBV27 to TRBJ2-6; 8 bases are shared with TRBD2. Germline V CDR1 and CDR2: MNHEY, SMNVEV (reference sequence). The CDR3 length is 16 residues. V was pared by 8 bases and J by 0 bases, with 6 bases of the junction left unmatched. CDR3 residues: CASSREGVSGANVLTF. In nucleotides, the CDR3 is TGTGCCAGCTCCCGGGAGGGGGTCTCTGGGGCCAACGTCCTGACTTTC.

Turning to this clonotype: Being one base from a much bigger clone, this may be a read error. V and J are TRBV12-3 or TRBV12-4 and TRBJ2-1; no reliable D call. This CDR3 contains 13 residues. The CDR3 spells CASSSAAYNVQFF. CDR3 nucleotides: TGTGCCAGCAGTTCGGCAGCCTACAATGTGCAGTTCTTC.

This rearrangement joins TRBV7-2 to TRBJ2-7; possibly TRBD2 for D (6 bases). Germline lookup yields CDR1 SGHTA and CDR2 FQGNSA. Trimming removed 0 bases from V and 2 bases from J, with 8 bases in between. The CDR3 is 14 amino acids. CDR3 nucleotide sequence: TGTGCCAGCAGCTTAGCGGGACTGACCTACGAGCAGTACTTC. It yields the protein CASSLAGLTYEQYF.